This T cell receptor beta chain came from a study of blood T cell repertoires in COVID-19. CDR3 size: 13 residues. Germline V gives CDR1 SNHLY, CDR2 FYNNEI. Unmatched junction bases numbered 5, after V lost 8 bases and J lost 2 bases. The table came from immunoSEQ multiplex PCR; TCRdb's copy has only in-frame clones and leaves some out. This repertoire shows approximately 75,000 clones, around nine tenths found once; its top ten account for around 6%. Sample: peripheral blood. This TCR derives from an older man with COVID-19, enrolled during active disease. This chain links TRBV2 with TRBJ2-5, with 7 bases that match TRBD1. The CDR3 is CASGTGVQETQYF. The CDR3 coding sequence is TGTGCCAGCGGAACAGGGGTTCAAGAGACCCAGTACTTC.